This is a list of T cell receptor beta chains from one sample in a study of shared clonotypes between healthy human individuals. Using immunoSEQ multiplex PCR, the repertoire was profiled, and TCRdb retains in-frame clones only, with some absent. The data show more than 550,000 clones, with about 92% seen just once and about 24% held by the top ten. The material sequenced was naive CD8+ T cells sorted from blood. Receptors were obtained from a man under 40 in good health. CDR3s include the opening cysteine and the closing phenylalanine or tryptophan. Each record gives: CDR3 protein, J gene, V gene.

cdr3_aa: CASTTSLADEQYF; j_call: TRBJ2-7; v_call: TRBV6-5
cdr3_aa: CASTENEQFF; j_call: TRBJ2-1; v_call: TRBV19
cdr3_aa: CASRLQGSGHNEQFF; j_call: TRBJ2-1; v_call: TRBV27
cdr3_aa: CASSPMGQGWNTEAFF; j_call: TRBJ1-1; v_call: TRBV27
cdr3_aa: CASTSSLAGSRAETQYF; j_call: TRBJ2-5; v_call: TRBV7-9
cdr3_aa: CASSYTENTEAFF; j_call: TRBJ1-1; v_call: TRBV6-5
cdr3_aa: CASSPIAVPGETQYF; j_call: TRBJ2-5; v_call: TRBV7-9
cdr3_aa: CASSPRVSYEQYF; j_call: TRBJ2-7; v_call: TRBV14
cdr3_aa: CASSPRSSSYEQYF; j_call: TRBJ2-7; v_call: TRBV7-6
cdr3_aa: CASTPTDYNEQFF; j_call: TRBJ2-1; v_call: TRBV6-1
cdr3_aa: CASSLTWQGRQASGYTF; j_call: TRBJ1-2; v_call: TRBV27
cdr3_aa: CASSPGQGGDEQFF; j_call: TRBJ2-1; v_call: TRBV9
cdr3_aa: CASSFRPGELFF; j_call: TRBJ2-2; v_call: TRBV5-6
cdr3_aa: CASRLTVAGGNEQYF; j_call: TRBJ2-5; v_call: TRBV12-2
cdr3_aa: CASSVGGRALDEQFF; j_call: TRBJ2-1; v_call: TRBV9
cdr3_aa: CASSGVRTGQPQHF; j_call: TRBJ1-5; v_call: TRBV10-2
cdr3_aa: CASSFFYLSGPGRGDTQYF; j_call: TRBJ2-3; v_call: TRBV28
cdr3_aa: CASSILVHYEQYF; j_call: TRBJ2-7; v_call: TRBV19
cdr3_aa: CASSWGSGRDNEQFF; j_call: TRBJ2-1; v_call: TRBV27
cdr3_aa: CASSTYRGIYNEQFF; j_call: TRBJ2-1; v_call: TRBV28
cdr3_aa: CASSRGTSGSADTQYF; j_call: TRBJ2-3; v_call: TRBV4-1
cdr3_aa: CASSAKNIQYF; j_call: TRBJ2-4; v_call: TRBV21-1
cdr3_aa: CASSLRGGQGVGEPQHF; j_call: TRBJ1-5; v_call: TRBV7-6
cdr3_aa: CASSQRQGENTGELFF; j_call: TRBJ2-2; v_call: TRBV7-9
cdr3_aa: CASSSGQGPSGANVLTF; j_call: TRBJ2-6; v_call: TRBV27
cdr3_aa: CASSLEGTGPLNTEAFF; j_call: TRBJ1-1; v_call: TRBV5-4
cdr3_aa: CAISESGAFATIYEQYF; j_call: TRBJ2-7; v_call: TRBV10-3
cdr3_aa: CARGGTTGSRTDTQYF; j_call: TRBJ2-3; v_call: TRBV5-3
cdr3_aa: CASSDDDGRAYYGYTF; j_call: TRBJ1-2; v_call: TRBV5-1
cdr3_aa: CASSLNVAYNEQFF; j_call: TRBJ2-1; v_call: TRBV27
cdr3_aa: CASSLRGQGRSNEQYF; j_call: TRBJ2-7; v_call: TRBV5-8
cdr3_aa: CASRDSGSSYNEQFF; j_call: TRBJ2-1; v_call: TRBV19
cdr3_aa: CASSLTGGTEAFF; j_call: TRBJ1-1; v_call: TRBV6-5
cdr3_aa: CASSQVGTGGDSGNEQFF; j_call: TRBJ2-1; v_call: TRBV14
cdr3_aa: CASSVGSGSGYEQYF; j_call: TRBJ2-7; v_call: TRBV9
cdr3_aa: CASSLGSENIQYF; j_call: TRBJ2-4; v_call: TRBV13